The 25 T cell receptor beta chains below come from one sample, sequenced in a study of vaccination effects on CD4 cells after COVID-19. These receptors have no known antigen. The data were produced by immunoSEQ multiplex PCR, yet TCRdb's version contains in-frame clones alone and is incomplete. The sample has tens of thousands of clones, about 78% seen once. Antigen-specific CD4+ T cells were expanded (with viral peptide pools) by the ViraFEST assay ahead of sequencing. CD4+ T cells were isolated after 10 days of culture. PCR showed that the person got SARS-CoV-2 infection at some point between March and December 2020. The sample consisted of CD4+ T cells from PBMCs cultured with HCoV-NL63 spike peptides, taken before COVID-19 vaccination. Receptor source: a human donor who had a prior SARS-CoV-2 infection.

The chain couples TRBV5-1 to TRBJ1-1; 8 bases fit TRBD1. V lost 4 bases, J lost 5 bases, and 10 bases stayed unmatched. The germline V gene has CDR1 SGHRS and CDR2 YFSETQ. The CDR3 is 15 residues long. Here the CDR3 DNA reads TGCGCCAGCAGCAGTACAGGGGGAGATGGGACTGAAGCTTTCTTT. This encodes CASSSTGGDGTEAFF.

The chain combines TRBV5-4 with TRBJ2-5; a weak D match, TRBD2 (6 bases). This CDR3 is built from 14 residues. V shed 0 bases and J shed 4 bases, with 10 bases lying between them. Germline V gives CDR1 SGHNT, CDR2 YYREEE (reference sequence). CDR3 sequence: CASSLGQGGETQYF. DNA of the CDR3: TGTGCCAGCAGCTTGGGTCAGGGAGGAGAGACCCAGTACTTC.

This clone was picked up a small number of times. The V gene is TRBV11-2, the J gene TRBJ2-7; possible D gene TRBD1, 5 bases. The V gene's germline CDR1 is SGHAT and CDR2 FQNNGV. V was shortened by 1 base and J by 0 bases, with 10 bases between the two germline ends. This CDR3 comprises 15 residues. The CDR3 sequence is CASSLVLDNSYEQYF. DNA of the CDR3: TGTGCCAGCAGCTTAGTCCTGGACAACTCCTACGAGCAGTACTTC.

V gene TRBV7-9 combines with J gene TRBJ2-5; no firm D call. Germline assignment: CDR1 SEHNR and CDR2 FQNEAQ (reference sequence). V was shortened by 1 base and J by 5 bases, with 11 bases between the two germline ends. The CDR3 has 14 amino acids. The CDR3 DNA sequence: TGTGCCAGCAGCTTAGATCCCAGCATGGAGACCCAGTACTTC. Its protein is CASSLDPSMETQYF. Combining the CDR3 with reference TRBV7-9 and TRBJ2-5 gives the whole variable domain DTGVSQNPRHKITKRGQNVTFRCDPISEHNRLYWYRQTLGQGPEFLTYFQNEAQLEKSRLLSDRFSAERPKGSFSTLEIQRTEQGDSAMYLCASSLDPSMETQYFGPGTRLLVL.

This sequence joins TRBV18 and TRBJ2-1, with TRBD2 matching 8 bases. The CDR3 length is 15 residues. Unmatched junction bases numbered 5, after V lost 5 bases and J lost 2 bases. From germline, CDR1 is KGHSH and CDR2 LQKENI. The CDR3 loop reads CASSVALAAYNEQFF. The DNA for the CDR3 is TGTGCCAGCTCAGTGGCACTAGCGGCCTACAATGAGCAGTTCTTC. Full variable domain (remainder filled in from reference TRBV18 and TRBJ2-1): NAGVMQNPRHLVRRRGQEARLRCSPMKGHSHVYWYRQLPEEGLKFMVYLQKENIIDESGMPKERFSAEFPKEGPSILRIQQVVRGDSAAYFCASSVALAAYNEQFFGPGTRLTVL.

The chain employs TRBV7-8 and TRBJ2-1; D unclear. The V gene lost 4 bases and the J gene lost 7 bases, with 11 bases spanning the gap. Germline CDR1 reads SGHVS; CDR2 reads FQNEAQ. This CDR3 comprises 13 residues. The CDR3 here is CASSSYLGNEQFF. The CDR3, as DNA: TGTGCCAGCAGCTCGTATCTGGGGAATGAGCAGTTCTTC.

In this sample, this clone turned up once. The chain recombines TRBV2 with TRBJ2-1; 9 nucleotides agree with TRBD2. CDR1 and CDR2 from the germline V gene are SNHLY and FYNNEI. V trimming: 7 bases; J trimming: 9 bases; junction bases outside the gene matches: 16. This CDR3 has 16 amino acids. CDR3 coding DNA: TGTGCCAGCAACCTACTAGCGGGTCGTCCGGCGGGTGAGCAGTTCTTC. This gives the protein CASNLLAGRPAGEQFF.

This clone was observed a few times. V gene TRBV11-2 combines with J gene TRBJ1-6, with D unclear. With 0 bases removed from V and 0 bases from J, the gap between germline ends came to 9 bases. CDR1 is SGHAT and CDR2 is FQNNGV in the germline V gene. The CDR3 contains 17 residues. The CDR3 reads CASSLEWTSSYNSPLHF. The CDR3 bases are TGTGCCAGCAGCTTAGAATGGACTAGCTCCTATAATTCACCCCTCCACTTT.

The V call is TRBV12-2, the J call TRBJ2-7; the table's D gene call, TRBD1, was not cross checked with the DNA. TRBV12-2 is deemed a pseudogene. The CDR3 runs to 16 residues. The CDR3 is CASRLQTGRASYEQYF. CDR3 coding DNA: TGTGCAAGTCGCTTGCAGACAGGACGAGCCTCCTACGAGCAGTACTTC.

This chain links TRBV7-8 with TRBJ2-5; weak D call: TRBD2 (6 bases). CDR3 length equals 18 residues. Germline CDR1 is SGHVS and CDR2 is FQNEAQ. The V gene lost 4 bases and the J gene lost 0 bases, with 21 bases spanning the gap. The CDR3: CASSWTRGLPENQETQYF. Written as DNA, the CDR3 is TGTGCCAGCAGCTGGACCCGAGGACTACCCGAAAACCAAGAGACCCAGTACTTC.

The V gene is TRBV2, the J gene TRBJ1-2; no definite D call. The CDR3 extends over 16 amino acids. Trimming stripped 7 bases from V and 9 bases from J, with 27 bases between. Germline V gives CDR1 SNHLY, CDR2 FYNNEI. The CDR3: CASNKTPTGTMRSYTF. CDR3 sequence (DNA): TGTGCCAGCAACAAAACCCCGACGGGAACTATGAGGAGCTACACCTTC.

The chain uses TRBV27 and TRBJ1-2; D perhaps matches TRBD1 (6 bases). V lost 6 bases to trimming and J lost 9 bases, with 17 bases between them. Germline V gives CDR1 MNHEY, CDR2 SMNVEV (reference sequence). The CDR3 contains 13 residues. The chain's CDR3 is CASSPGQFPSYTF. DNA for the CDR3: TGTGCCAGCAGCCCCGGACAGTTCCCTAGCTACACCTTC.

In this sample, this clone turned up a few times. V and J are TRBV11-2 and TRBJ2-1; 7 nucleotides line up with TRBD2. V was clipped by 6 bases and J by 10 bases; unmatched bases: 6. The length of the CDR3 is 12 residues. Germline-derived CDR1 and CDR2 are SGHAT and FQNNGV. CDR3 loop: CASSQPGLEQFF. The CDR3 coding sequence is TGTGCCAGCAGTCAACCGGGACTAGAGCAGTTCTTC. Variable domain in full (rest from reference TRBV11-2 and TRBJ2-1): EAGVAQSPRYKIIEKRQSVAFWCNPISGHATLYWYQQILGQGPKLLIQFQNNGVVDDSQLPKDRFSAERLKGVDSTLKIQPAKLEDSAVYLCASSQPGLEQFFGPGTRLTVL.

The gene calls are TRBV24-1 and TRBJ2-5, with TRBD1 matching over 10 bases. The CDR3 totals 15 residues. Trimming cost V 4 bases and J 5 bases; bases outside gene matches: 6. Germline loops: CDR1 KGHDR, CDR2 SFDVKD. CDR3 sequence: CATSDRTGGAETQYF. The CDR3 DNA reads TGTGCCACCAGTGACAGGACAGGGGGGGCGGAGACCCAGTACTTC.

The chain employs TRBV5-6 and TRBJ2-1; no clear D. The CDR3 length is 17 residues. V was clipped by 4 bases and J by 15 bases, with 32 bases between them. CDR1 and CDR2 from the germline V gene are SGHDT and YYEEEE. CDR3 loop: CASSLPWGQDSSSTLFF. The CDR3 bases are TGTGCCAGCAGCCTACCCTGGGGTCAGGATAGTTCCTCCACTTTGTTCTTC.

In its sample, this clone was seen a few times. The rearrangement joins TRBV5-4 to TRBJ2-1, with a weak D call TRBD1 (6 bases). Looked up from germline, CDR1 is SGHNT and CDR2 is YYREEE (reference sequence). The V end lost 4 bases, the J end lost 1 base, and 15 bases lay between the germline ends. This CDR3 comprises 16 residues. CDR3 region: CASSQQPGASYNEQFF. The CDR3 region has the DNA TGTGCCAGCAGCCAACAGCCAGGGGCTTCCTACAATGAGCAGTTCTTC.

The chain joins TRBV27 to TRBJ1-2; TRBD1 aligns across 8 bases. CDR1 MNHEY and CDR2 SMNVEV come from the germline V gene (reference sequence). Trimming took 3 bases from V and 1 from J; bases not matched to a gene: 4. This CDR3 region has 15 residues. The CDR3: CASSFVGQVNYGYTF. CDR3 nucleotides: TGTGCCAGCAGTTTTGTGGGACAGGTTAACTATGGCTACACCTTC.

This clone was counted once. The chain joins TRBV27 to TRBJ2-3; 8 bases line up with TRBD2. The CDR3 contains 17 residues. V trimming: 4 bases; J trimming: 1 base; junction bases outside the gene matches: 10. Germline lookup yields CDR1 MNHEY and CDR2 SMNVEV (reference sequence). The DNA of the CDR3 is TGTGCCAGCAGTTATAGCGGGATATCCTACGGCACAGATACGCAGTATTTT. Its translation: CASSYSGISYGTDTQYF.

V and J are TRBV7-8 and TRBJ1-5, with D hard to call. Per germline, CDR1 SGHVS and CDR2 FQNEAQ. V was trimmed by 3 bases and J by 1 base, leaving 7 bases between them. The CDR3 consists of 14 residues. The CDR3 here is CASSLRSSNQPQHF. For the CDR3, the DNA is TGTGCCAGCAGCTTGAGAAGCAGCAATCAGCCCCAGCATTTT. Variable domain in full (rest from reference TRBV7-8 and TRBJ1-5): GAGVSQSPRYKVAKRGQDVALRCDPISGHVSLFWYQQALGQGPEFLTYFQNEAQLDKSGLPSDRFFAERPEGSVSTLKIQRTQQEDSAVYLCASSLRSSNQPQHFGDGTRLSIL.

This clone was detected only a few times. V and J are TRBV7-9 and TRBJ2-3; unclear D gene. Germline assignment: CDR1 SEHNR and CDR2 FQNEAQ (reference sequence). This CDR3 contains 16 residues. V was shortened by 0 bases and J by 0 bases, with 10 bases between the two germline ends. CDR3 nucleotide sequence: TGTGCCAGCAGCTTAGCGAACACTCTTAGCACAGATACGCAGTATTTT. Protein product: CASSLANTLSTDTQYF.

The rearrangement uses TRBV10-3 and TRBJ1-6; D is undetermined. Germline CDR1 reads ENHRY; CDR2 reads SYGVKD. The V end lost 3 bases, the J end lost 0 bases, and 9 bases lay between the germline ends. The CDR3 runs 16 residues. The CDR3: CAISDPISSYNSPLHF. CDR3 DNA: TGTGCCATCAGTGACCCGATTAGCTCCTATAATTCACCCCTCCACTTT.

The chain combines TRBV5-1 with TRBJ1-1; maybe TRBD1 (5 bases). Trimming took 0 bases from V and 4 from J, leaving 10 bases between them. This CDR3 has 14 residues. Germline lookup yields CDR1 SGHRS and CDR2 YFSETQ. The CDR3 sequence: CASSLAFGGTEAFF. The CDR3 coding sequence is TGCGCCAGCAGCTTGGCCTTTGGGGGCACTGAAGCTTTCTTT.

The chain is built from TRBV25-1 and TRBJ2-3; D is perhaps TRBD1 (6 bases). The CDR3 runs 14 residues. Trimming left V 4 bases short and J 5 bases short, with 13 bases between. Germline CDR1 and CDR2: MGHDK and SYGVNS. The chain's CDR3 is CASSGSGVRDTQYF. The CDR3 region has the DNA TGTGCCAGCAGTGGATCAGGGGTGCGAGATACGCAGTATTTT.

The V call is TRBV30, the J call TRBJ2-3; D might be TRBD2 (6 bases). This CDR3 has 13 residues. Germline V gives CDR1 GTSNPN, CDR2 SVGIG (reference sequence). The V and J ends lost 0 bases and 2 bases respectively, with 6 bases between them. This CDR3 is CAWSVLATDTQYF. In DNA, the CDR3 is TGTGCCTGGAGTGTACTAGCCACAGATACGCAGTATTTT.

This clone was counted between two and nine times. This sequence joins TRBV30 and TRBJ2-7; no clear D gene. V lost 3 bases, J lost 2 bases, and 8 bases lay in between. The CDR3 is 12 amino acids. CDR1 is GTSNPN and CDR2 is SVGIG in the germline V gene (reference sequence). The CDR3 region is CAWRYTPYEQYF. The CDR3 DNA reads TGTGCCTGGAGATATACCCCCTACGAGCAGTACTTC.